This TCR beta chain stems from a study of a mutant IDH1 vaccine in newly diagnosed glioma. This clone came up a few times. Its antigen is as yet unknown. Germline V lookup: CDR1 DFQATT, CDR2 SNEGSKA (reference sequence). This CDR3 is 11 amino acids long. V was cut by 7 bases and J by 0 bases, with 4 bases left in between. Time point reported: week 35, safety follow-up. With topical imiquimod, each dose of the vaccine consisted of 300 ug of mutant IDH1 20-mer peptide. Assay used: immunoSEQ multiplex PCR; TCRdb lists only in-frame clones, some missing. The data show around 57,000 clones, 84% seen once. The V call is TRBV20-1, the J call TRBJ1-3; the D is unclear. The sequences come from PBMCs, collected from a glioma patient whose treatment included an IDH1 peptide vaccine. The receptor was isolated from a man aged 25-40 years with glioma. The CDR3 sequence is CSVSSGNTIYF. The CDR3 nucleotides are TGCAGTGTGAGCTCTGGAAACACCATATATTTT.